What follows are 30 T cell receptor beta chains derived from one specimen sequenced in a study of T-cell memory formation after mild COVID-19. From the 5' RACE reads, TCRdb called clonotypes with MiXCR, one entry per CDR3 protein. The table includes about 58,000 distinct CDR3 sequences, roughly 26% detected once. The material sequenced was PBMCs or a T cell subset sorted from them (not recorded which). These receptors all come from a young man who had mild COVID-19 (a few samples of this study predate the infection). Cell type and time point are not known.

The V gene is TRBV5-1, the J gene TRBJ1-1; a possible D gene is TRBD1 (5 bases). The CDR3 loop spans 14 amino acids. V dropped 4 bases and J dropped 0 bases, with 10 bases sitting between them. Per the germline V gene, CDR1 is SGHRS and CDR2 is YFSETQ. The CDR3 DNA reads TGCGCCAGCAGCACCGGGACGATGAACACTGAAGCTTTCTTT. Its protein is CASSTGTMNTEAFF.

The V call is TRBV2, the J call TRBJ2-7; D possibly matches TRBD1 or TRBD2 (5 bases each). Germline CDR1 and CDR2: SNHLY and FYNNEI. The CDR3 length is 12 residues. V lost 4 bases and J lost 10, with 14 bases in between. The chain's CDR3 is CASSGGGEVQYF. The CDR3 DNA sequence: TGTGCCAGCAGTGGTGGGGGTGAGGTTCAGTACTTC.

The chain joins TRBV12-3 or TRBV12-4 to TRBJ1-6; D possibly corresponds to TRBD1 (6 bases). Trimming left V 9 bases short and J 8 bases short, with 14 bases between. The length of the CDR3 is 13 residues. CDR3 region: CASSGQRDSPLHF. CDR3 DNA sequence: TGTGCCAGTTCGGGACAACGAGATTCACCCCTCCACTTT.

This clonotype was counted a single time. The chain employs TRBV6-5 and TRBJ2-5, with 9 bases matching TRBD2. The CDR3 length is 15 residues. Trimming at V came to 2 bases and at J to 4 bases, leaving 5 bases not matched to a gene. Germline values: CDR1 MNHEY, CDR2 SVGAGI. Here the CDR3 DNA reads TGTGCCAGCAGTTACCGGGCGGGGGGGCCAGAGACCCAGTACTTC. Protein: CASSYRAGGPETQYF.

The CDR3 loop reads CASKQGSEAFF. Here the CDR3 DNA reads TGTGCCAGCAAACAGGGCTCTGAAGCTTTCTTT. The rearrangement joins TRBV19 to TRBJ1-1; TRBD1 is a possible D gene (6 bases). The length of the CDR3 is 11 residues. Germline V gene lookup returns CDR1 LNHDA and CDR2 SQIVND (reference sequence). V was clipped by 9 bases and J by 6 bases, with 11 bases between them.

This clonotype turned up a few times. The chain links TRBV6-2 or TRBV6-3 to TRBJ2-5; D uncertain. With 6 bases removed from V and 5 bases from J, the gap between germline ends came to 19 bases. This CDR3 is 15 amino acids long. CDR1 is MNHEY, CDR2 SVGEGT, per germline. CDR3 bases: TGTGCCAGCAGCCACGAACCTCCGGAACGGGAGACCCAGTACTTC. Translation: CASSHEPPERETQYF.

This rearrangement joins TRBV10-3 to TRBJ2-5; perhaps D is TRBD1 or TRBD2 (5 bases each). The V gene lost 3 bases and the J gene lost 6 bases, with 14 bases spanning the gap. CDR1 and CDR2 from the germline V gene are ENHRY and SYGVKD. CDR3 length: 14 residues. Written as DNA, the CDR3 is TGTGCCATCAGTGAATCTTGGGGGTCCCAGACCCAGTACTTC. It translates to CAISESWGSQTQYF.

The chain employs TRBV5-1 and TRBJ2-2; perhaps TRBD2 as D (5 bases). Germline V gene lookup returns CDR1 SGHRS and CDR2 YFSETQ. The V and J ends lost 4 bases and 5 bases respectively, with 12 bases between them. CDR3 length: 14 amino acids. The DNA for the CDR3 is TGCGCCAGCAGCCCACCGGAGGATACCGGGGAGCTGTTTTTT. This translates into CASSPPEDTGELFF.

This CDR3 is CASSPRTGTNTEAFF. The DNA of the CDR3 is TGTGCCAGCAGCCCTAGGACAGGAACGAACACTGAAGCTTTCTTT. The genes are TRBV16 and TRBJ1-1, with 7 bases lining up with TRBD1. Germline V CDR1 and CDR2: KGHSY, FQNENV. This CDR3 has 15 amino acids. V was pared by 4 bases and J by 1 base, with 6 bases of the junction left unmatched.

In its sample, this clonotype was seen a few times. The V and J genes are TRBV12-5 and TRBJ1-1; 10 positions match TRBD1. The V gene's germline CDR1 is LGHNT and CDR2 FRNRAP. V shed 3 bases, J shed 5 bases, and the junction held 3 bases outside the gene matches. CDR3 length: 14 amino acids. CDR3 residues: CASGFGTGVTEAFF. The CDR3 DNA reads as TGTGCTAGTGGTTTCGGGACAGGGGTGACTGAAGCTTTCTTT.

CDR3: CASISQGGYEQYV. CDR3 nucleotide sequence: TGTGCCAGCATTTCCCAGGGGGGCTACGAGCAGTACGTC. This chain joins TRBV6-6 and TRBJ2-7, with a possible D match to TRBD1 (7 bases). This CDR3 spans 13 amino acids. Germline-derived CDR1 and CDR2 are MNHNY and SVGAGI (reference sequence). The V gene lost 7 bases and the J gene lost 3 bases, with 13 bases spanning the gap.

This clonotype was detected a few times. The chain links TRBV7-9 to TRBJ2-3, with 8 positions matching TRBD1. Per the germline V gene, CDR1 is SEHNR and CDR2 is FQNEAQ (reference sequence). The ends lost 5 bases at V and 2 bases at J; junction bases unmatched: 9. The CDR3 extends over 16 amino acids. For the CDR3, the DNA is TGTGCCAGCAGCCCCACCGGGACAGGCTTCACAGATACGCAGTATTTT. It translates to CASSPTGTGFTDTQYF.

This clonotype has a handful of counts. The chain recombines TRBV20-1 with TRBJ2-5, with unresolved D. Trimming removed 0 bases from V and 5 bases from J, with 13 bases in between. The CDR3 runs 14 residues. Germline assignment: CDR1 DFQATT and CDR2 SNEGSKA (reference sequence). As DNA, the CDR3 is TGCAGTGCTAGAGATCTGCTAATTCTCGAGACCCAGTACTTC. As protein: CSARDLLILETQYF.

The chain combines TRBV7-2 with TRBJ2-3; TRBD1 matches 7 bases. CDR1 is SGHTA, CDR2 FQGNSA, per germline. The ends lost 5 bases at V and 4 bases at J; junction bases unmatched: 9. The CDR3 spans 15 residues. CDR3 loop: CASSMGQPLADTQYF. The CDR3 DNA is TGTGCCAGCAGCATGGGACAGCCTTTGGCAGATACGCAGTATTTT.

The CDR3 region is CASSPQAGGGETQYF. The DNA for the CDR3 is TGTGCCAGCAGCCCCCAAGCGGGGGGCGGGGAGACCCAGTACTTC. The V gene is TRBV9, the J gene TRBJ2-5; 9 nucleotides align to TRBD2. J gave up 5 bases and V 4 bases, and 9 bases lay outside the gene matches. The CDR3 length is 15 residues. Germline V gene data show CDR1 as SGDLS and CDR2 as YYNGEE.

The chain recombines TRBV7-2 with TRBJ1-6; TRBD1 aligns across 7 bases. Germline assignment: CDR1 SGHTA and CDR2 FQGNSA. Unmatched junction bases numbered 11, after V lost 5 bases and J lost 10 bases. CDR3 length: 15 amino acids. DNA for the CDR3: TGTGCCAGCAGCCGAGACAGGGCCCTAGGCTCACCCCTCCACTTT. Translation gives CASSRDRALGSPLHF.

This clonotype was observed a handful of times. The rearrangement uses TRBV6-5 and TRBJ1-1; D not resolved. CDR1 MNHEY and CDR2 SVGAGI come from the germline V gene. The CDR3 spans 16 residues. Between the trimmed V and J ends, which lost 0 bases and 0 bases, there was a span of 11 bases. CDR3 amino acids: CASSYSNRDLNTEAFF. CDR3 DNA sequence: TGTGCCAGCAGTTACTCGAACCGGGATTTGAACACTGAAGCTTTCTTT.

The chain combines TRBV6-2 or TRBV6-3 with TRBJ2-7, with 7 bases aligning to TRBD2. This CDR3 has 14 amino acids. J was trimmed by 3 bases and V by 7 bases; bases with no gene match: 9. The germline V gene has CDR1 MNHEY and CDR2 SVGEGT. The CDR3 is CASTRWGGIYEQYF. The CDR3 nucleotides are TGTGCCAGCACCCGGTGGGGGGGGATCTACGAGCAGTACTTC.

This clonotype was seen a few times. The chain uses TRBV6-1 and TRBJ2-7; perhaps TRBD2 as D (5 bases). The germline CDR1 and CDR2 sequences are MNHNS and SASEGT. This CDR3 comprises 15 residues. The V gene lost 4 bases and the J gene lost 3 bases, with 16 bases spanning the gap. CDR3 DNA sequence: TGTGCCAGCAGTGGGGGAGCGTCGAACCGCTACGAGCAGTACGTC. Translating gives CASSGGASNRYEQYV.

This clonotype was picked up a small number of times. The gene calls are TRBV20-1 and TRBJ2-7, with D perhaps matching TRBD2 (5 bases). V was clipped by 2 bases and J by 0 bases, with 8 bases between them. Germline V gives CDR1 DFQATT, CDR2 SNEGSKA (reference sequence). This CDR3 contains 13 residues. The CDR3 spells CSARLGSSYEQYF. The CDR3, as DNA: TGCAGTGCTAGACTGGGGAGCTCCTACGAGCAGTACTTC.

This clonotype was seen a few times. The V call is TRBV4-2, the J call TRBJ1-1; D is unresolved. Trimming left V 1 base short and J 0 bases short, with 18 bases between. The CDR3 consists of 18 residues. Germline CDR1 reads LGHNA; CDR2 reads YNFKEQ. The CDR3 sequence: CASSQVGDVWQLNTEAFF. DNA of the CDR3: TGTGCCAGCAGCCAAGTAGGTGATGTGTGGCAGCTGAACACTGAAGCTTTCTTT.

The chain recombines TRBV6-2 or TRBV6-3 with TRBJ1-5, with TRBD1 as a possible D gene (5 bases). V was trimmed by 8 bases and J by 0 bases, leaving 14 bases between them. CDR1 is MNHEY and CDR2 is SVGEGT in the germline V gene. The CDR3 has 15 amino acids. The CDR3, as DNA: TGTGCCAGCCTGACGGGACCCTATAGCAATCAGCCCCAGCATTTT. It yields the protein CASLTGPYSNQPQHF.

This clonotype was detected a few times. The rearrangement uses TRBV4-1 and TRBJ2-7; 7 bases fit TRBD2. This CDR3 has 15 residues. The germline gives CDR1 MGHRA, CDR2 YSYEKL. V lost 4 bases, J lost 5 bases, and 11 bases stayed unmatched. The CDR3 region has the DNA TGCGCCAGCAGCCCGACCCGGAGCGGGATCGACGAGCAGTACGTC. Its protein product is CASSPTRSGIDEQYV.

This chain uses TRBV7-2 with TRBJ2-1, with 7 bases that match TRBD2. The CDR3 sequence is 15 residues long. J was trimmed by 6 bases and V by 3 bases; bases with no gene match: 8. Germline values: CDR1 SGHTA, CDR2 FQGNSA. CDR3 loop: CASSLRGSIGNEQFF. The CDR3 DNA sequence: TGTGCCAGCAGCTTGCGGGGGTCCATTGGCAATGAGCAGTTCTTC.

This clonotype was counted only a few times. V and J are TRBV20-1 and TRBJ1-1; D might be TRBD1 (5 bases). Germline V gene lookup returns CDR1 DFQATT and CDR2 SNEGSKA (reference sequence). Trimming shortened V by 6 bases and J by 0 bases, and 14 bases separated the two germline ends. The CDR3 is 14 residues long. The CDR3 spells CSAPVEGMNTEAFF. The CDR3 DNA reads TGCAGTGCCCCCGTAGAGGGGATGAACACTGAAGCTTTCTTT.

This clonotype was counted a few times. CDR3 DNA: TGTGCCAGCAGAGGAGGGGCGGCGAGCAATGAGCAGTTCTTC. Translated, it gives CASRGGAASNEQFF. The chain has TRBV7-8 and TRBJ2-1; possible D gene TRBD2, 6 bases. Trimming took 6 bases from V and 6 from J, leaving 15 bases between them. The CDR3 length is 14 residues. CDR1 is SGHVS, CDR2 FQNEAQ, per germline.

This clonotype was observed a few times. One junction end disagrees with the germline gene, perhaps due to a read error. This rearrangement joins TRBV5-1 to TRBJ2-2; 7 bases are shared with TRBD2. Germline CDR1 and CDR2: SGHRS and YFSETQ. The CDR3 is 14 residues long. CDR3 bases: TGCGCCAGCAGAAACGGGGGGAACCCCGGGGAGCTGTTTTTT. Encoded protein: CASRNGGNPGELFF.

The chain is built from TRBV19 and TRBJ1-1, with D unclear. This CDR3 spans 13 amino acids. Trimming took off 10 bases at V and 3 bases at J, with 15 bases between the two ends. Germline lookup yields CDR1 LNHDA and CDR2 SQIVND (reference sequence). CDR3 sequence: CATEQSPYTEAFF. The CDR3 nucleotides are TGTGCCACCGAACAGTCACCTTACACTGAAGCTTTCTTT.

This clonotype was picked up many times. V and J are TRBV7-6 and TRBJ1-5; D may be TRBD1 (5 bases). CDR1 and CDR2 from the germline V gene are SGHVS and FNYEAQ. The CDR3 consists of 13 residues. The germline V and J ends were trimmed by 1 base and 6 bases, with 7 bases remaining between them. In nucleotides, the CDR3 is TGTGCCAGCAGCTTAGGTCAGGGTCAGCCCCAGCATTTT. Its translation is CASSLGQGQPQHF. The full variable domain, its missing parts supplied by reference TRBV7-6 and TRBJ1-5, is GAGVSQSPRYKVTKRGQDVALRCDPISGHVSLYWYRQALGQGPEFLTYFNYEAQQDKSGLPNDRFSAERPEGSISTLTIQRTEQRDSAMYRCASSLGQGQPQHFGDGTRLSIL.

The CDR3, as DNA: TGTGCCAGCAGCCTAAGTGCGGGAGGGACTGAAGCTTTCTTT. Protein product: CASSLSAGGTEAFF. The chain couples TRBV7-3 to TRBJ1-1; D gene uncertain. This CDR3 is built from 14 residues. Trimming took 5 bases from V and 5 from J, leaving 15 bases between them. Germline assignment: CDR1 SGHTA and CDR2 FQGTGA.